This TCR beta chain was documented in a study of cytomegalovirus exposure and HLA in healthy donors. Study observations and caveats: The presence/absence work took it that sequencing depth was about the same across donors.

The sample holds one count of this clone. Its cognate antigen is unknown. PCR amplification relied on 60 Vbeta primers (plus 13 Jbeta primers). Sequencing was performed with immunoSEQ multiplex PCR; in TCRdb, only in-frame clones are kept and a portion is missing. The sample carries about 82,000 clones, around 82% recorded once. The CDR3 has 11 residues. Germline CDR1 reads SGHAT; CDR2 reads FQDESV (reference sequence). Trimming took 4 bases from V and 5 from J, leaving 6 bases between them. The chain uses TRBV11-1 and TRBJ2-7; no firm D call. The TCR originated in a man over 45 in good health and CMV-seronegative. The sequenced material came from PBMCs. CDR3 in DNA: TGTGCCAGCAGCTCCCCCAACGAGCAGTACTTC. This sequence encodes CASSSPNEQYF.